The 20 T cell receptor beta chains presented below share a single source sample, sequenced in a study of T cell repertoires in cytomegalovirus infection. Their cognate antigens are unknown. Each CDR3 protein is one row after TCRdb ran MiXCR on the reads. The sample shows hundreds of thousands of distinct CDR3 sequences, roughly 33% of them seen only once. This specimen was cultured PBMCs, taken from culture after CMV antigen stimulation. These receptors were taken from a human donor in good health (CMV status not recorded). Some clones in this sample may be carry-over from other donors' samples.

The CDR3 spells CASSLGTRVVYNEQFF. The CDR3 DNA is TGTGCCAGCAGTTTAGGAACCCGTGTTGTTTACAATGAGCAGTTCTTC. The chain is built from TRBV12-3 or TRBV12-4 and TRBJ2-1; D not resolved. Trimming stripped 1 base from V and 4 bases from J, with 14 bases between. This CDR3 contains 16 residues.

This clonotype came up many times. The chain has TRBV7-2 and TRBJ2-3, with TRBD2 matching over 15 bases. This CDR3 has 16 residues. CDR1 and CDR2 (germline): SGHTA, FQGNSA. The ends lost 4 bases at V and 7 bases at J; junction bases unmatched: 6. The CDR3 here is CASSSRTSGRVYTQYF. As DNA, the CDR3 is TGTGCCAGCAGCTCCCGGACTAGCGGGAGGGTTTATACGCAGTATTTT.

CDR3 sequence reads: CASSIGGTGYTF. The DNA of the CDR3 is TGTGCCAGTAGTATCGGGGGGACTGGCTACACCTTC. V usage is TRBV19 and J usage is TRBJ1-2; D is possibly TRBD1 (5 bases). CDR3 length: 12 residues. V lost 3 bases to trimming and J lost 7 bases, with 9 bases between them. Per germline, CDR1 LNHDA and CDR2 SQIVND (reference sequence). Filled out from reference TRBV19 and TRBJ1-2, the complete variable domain reads DGGITQSPKYLFRKEGQNVTLSCEQNLNHDAMYWYRQDPGQGLRLIYYSQIVNDFQKGDIAEGYSVSREKKESFPLTVTSAQKNPTAFYLCASSIGGTGYTFGSGTRLTVV.

This clonotype was detected a few times. The chain joins TRBV2 to TRBJ1-2; D may be TRBD1 (6 bases). The V end was cut by 10 bases, the J end by 0 bases, with 15 bases between. Germline CDR1 is SNHLY and CDR2 is FYNNEI. The CDR3 is 14 amino acids. CDR3 DNA: TGTGCCACCAACAGGGACTTTGCTAACTATGGCTACACCTTC. It is translated as CATNRDFANYGYTF. Filled out from reference TRBV2 and TRBJ1-2, the complete variable domain reads EPEVTQTPSHQVTQMGQEVILRCVPISNHLYFYWYRQILGQKVEFLVSFYNNEISEKSEIFDDQFSVERPDGSNFTLKIRSTKLEDSAMYFCATNRDFANYGYTFGSGTRLTVV.

This clonotype was picked up a small number of times. This sequence joins TRBV12-3 or TRBV12-4 and TRBJ2-5, with 9 nucleotides matching TRBD1. The CDR3 totals 16 residues. V shed 4 bases, J shed 1 base, and the junction held 7 bases outside the gene matches. This chain's CDR3 is CASSSGTGTIQETQYF. For the CDR3, the DNA is TGTGCCAGCAGTTCCGGGACAGGGACGATCCAAGAGACCCAGTACTTC.

This clonotype was observed at least ten times. The gene calls are TRBV7-2 and TRBJ2-7; 9 positions agree with TRBD2. Germline lookup yields CDR1 SGHTA and CDR2 FQGNSA. Trimming took 0 bases from V and 2 from J; bases not matched to a gene: 5. The CDR3 is made up of 16 amino acids. CDR3 region: CASSLAGLAGAYEQYF. CDR3 bases: TGTGCCAGCAGCTTAGCGGGGTTAGCGGGGGCCTACGAGCAGTACTTC.

The V and J genes are TRBV4-3 and TRBJ2-5; 16 bases are a match to TRBD2. This CDR3 is 19 amino acids long. Germline values: CDR1 LGHNA, CDR2 YSLEER. Unmatched junction bases numbered 10, after V lost 1 base and J lost 5 bases. The CDR3, as DNA: TGCGCCAGCAGCCAAGCGACGGGACTAGCGGGAGGGCCGAGGGAGACCCAGTACTTC. It translates to CASSQATGLAGGPRETQYF.

This clonotype was counted only a few times. This CDR3 is CASSLVGTGYTEAFF. The CDR3 DNA is TGTGCCAGCAGCTTAGTAGGCACAGGGTACACTGAAGCTTTCTTT. V gene TRBV11-2 combines with J gene TRBJ1-1; D possibly corresponds to TRBD1 (6 bases). The V gene lost 1 base and the J gene lost 3 bases, with 12 bases spanning the gap. This CDR3 contains 15 residues. The V gene's germline CDR1 is SGHAT and CDR2 FQNNGV.

V gene TRBV19 combines with J gene TRBJ2-2; tentatively, D is TRBD1 (6 bases). The ends were cut back, 2 bases at V and 5 bases at J, with 12 bases in the middle. Germline lookup yields CDR1 LNHDA and CDR2 SQIVND (reference sequence). This CDR3 is built from 15 residues. The CDR3 region has the DNA TGTGCCAGTAGTATAACGTGGGACACGACCGGGGAGCTGTTTTTT. Protein: CASSITWDTTGELFF.

The chain employs TRBV2 and TRBJ2-7, with D possibly being TRBD2 (5 bases). The CDR3 totals 12 residues. Between the trimmed V and J ends, which lost 10 bases and 0 bases, there was a span of 10 bases. Germline V gives CDR1 SNHLY, CDR2 FYNNEI. CDR3 loop: CAITEVSYEQYF. DNA for the CDR3: TGTGCCATAACGGAGGTCTCCTACGAGCAGTACTTC.

The J gene is TRBJ1-2, the V gene TRBV6-5; no definite D call. Germline CDR1 is MNHEY and CDR2 is SVGAGI. The CDR3 covers 13 residues. V gave up 7 bases and J gave up 0 bases, with 9 bases separating them. CDR3 residues: CASTRAANYGYTF. In nucleotides, the CDR3 is TGTGCCAGCACCCGGGCCGCTAACTATGGCTACACCTTC.

This rearrangement joins TRBV3-1 to TRBJ2-7; TRBD2 is a possible D gene (6 bases). V lost 4 bases to trimming and J lost 2 bases, with 12 bases between them. This CDR3 contains 14 residues. CDR1 and CDR2 (germline): LGHDT, YNNKEL (reference sequence). CDR3 amino acids: CASSPGTQAYEQYF. As DNA, the CDR3 is TGTGCCAGCAGCCCCGGGACTCAAGCCTACGAGCAGTACTTC.

The chain links TRBV10-3 to TRBJ2-3; D gene ambiguous. The CDR3 runs 11 residues. Trimming removed 4 bases at V and 5 bases at J, with 4 bases between. Germline CDR1 ENHRY, CDR2 SYGVKD. CDR3 loop: CAISGGDTQYF. The CDR3 nucleotides read TGTGCCATCAGTGGGGGAGATACGCAGTATTTT.

The CDR3 bases are TGTGCCAGTAGTATTAACAGGGAGACCGGGGAGCTGTTTTTT. This encodes CASSINRETGELFF. This chain links TRBV19 with TRBJ2-2; a weak D match, TRBD1 (6 bases). Germline CDR1 is LNHDA and CDR2 is SQIVND (reference sequence). The CDR3 length is 14 residues. V shed 3 bases and J shed 5 bases, with 10 bases lying between them.

The gene calls are TRBV7-4 and TRBJ2-1; 7 bases agree with TRBD1. Per germline, CDR1 SGHVT and CDR2 SQSDAQ. After removal of 6 bases from V and 6 bases from J, the junction contained 14 bases not matched to a gene. The length of the CDR3 is 16 residues. The CDR3 DNA is TGTGCCAGCAGTTCGGACAGGACCCCCCTCGGCAATGAGCAGTTCTTC. Encoded protein: CASSSDRTPLGNEQFF. Drawing the rest from reference TRBV7-4 and TRBJ2-1, the complete variable domain is GAGVSQSPRYKVAKRGRDVALRCDSISGHVTLYWYRQTLGQGSEVLTYSQSDAQRDKSGRPSGRFSAERPERSVSTLKIQRTEQGDSAVYLCASSSDRTPLGNEQFFGPGTRLTVL.

J is TRBJ1-2 and V is TRBV2; the D is unclear. This CDR3 contains 10 residues. Germline V lookup: CDR1 SNHLY, CDR2 FYNNEI. V lost 4 bases, J lost 7 bases, and 4 bases lay in between. The CDR3 DNA reads TGTGCCAGCAGTGTTGGTGGCTACACCTTC. Translation gives CASSVGGYTF.

The chain links TRBV20-1 to TRBJ2-7; D remains unclear. The CDR3 runs 12 residues. Germline V CDR1 and CDR2: DFQATT, SNEGSKA (reference sequence). Trimming shortened V by 3 bases and J by 3 bases, and 9 bases separated the two germline ends. The CDR3 region has the DNA TGCAGTGCTAGGGCGGTAGGCTACGAGCAGTACTTC. Amino acids: CSARAVGYEQYF.

This clonotype was seen only a few times. The chain has TRBV7-9 and TRBJ2-3, with D unresolved. The V end lost 7 bases, the J end lost 0 bases, and 8 bases lay between the germline ends. The CDR3 extends over 13 amino acids. Germline V gene lookup returns CDR1 SEHNR and CDR2 FQNEAQ (reference sequence). CDR3 sequence (DNA): TGTGCCAGCACCCCCTATAGCACAGATACGCAGTATTTT. Residues: CASTPYSTDTQYF.

V is TRBV6-6 and J is TRBJ1-6, with D unresolved. Germline V gene lookup returns CDR1 MNHNY and CDR2 SVGAGI (reference sequence). This CDR3 has 14 residues. V was cut by 6 bases and J by 5 bases, with 11 bases left in between. The CDR3 loop is CASREGHDNSPLHF. In DNA form, the CDR3 reads TGTGCCAGCAGGGAGGGTCACGATAATTCACCCCTCCACTTT.

The gene calls are TRBV28 and TRBJ1-5; D call uncertain. The V end was cut by 4 bases, the J end by 3 bases, with 13 bases between. Per germline, CDR1 MDHEN and CDR2 SYDVKM. CDR3 length: 15 amino acids. Written as DNA, the CDR3 is TGTGCCAGCAGTTCCCCGAAAGCCTACAATCAGCCCCAGCATTTT. Translating it yields CASSSPKAYNQPQHF.